Included here is one T cell receptor beta chain sequence, with context. Methods used by the authors: Counts of nucleated cells, estimated from reference gene primer amplification, were obtained. Libraries were prepared by immunoSEQ multiplex PCR; TCRdb keeps only in-frame clonotypes and omits some of them. The V and J calls and the clone size are those of that table, but D and trimming were determined from the DNA. The repertoire consists of roughly 69,000 clones, with about nine tenths occurring once and the leading ten covering about 4.7%. The data derive from a study of blood T cell repertoires in COVID-19. The trim removed 7 bases at V and 3 bases at J, leaving 5 bases unmatched. Germline CDR1 is SNHLY and CDR2 is FYNNEI. The CDR3 is 13 residues long.

The clonotype was recovered from a human donor in a cohort sampled during active COVID-19. The source material was peripheral blood. The chain is built from TRBV2 and TRBJ2-7; 8 positions match TRBD2. The CDR3 DNA is TGTGCCAGCACCAGGACTAGCTTCTACGAGCAGTACTTC. This sequence encodes CASTRTSFYEQYF. The full variable domain, in which reference TRBV2 and TRBJ2-7 provide the parts outside the CDR3, is EPEVTQTPSHQVTQMGQEVILRCVPISNHLYFYWYRQILGQKVEFLVSFYNNEISEKSEIFDDQFSVERPDGSNFTLKIRSTKLEDSAMYFCASTRTSFYEQYFGPGTRLTVT.